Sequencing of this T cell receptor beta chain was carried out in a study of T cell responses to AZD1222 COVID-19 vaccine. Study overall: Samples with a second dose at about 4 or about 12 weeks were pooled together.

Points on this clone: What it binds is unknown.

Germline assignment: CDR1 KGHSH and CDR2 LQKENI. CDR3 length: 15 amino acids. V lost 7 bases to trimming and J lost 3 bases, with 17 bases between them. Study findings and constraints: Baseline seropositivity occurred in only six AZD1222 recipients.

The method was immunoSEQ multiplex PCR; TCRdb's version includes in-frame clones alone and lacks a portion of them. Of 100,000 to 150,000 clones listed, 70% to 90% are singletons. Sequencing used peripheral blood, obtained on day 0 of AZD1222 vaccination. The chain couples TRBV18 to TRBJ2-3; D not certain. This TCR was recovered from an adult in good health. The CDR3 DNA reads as TGTGCCAGCTGCGAACGATCCCCCCGGACAGATACGCAGTATTTT. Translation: CASCERSPRTDTQYF.